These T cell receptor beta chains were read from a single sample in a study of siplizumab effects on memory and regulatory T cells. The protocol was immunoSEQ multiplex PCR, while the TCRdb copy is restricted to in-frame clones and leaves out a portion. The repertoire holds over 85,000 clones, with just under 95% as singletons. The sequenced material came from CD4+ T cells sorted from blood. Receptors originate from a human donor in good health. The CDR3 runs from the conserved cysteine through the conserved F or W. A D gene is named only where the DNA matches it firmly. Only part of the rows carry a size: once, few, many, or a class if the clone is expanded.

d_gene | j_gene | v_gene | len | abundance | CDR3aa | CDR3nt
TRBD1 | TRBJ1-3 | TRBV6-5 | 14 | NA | CASSYRDRTHTIYF | TGTGCCAGCAGTTATAGGGACAGAACCCACACCATATATTTT
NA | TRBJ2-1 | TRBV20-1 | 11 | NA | CSARDPDREFF | TGCAGTGCTAGAGACCCGGATCGGGAGTTCTTC
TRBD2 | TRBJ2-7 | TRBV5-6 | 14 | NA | CASSLTSASYEQYF | TGTGCCAGCAGCTTGACTAGCGCCTCCTACGAGCAGTACTTC
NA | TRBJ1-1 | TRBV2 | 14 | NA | CASKYEKVNTEAFF | TGTGCCAGCAAGTATGAGAAGGTGAACACTGAAGCTTTCTTT
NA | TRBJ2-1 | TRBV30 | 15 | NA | CAWSVRMGSYNEQFF | TGTGCCTGGAGTGTACGGATGGGCTCCTACAATGAGCAGTTCTTC
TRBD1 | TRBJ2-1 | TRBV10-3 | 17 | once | CALRQGIKIGGFNEQFF | TGTGCCTTGAGACAGGGCATTAAAATAGGGGGTTTCAATGAGCAGTTCTTC
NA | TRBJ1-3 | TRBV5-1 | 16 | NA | CASNPGDLGTGNTIYF | TGCGCCAGCAACCCCGGAGACCTAGGGACTGGAAACACCATATATTTT
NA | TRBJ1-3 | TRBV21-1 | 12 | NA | CEGEGWKNTIYF | TGTGAGGGGGAGGGGTGGAAAAACACCATATATTTT
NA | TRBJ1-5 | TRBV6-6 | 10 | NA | CAGGGQPQHF | TGTGCCGGTGGAGGTCAGCCCCAGCATTTT
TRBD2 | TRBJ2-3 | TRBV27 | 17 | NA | CASSLWAGREGLNTQYF | TGTGCCAGCAGTTTATGGGCCGGGCGGGAGGGCCTGAATACGCAGTATTTT
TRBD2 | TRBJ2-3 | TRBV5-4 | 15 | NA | CASSLLLADTDTQYF | TGTGCCAGCAGCTTGCTACTAGCGGACACAGATACGCAGTATTTT
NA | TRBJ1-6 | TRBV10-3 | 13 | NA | CAIVGNENSPLHF | TGTGCCATCGTGGGGAATGAAAATTCACCCCTCCACTTT
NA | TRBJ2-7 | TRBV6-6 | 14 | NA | CASRTPGRNYEQYF | TGTGCCAGCAGAACCCCGGGACGGAATTACGAGCAGTACTTC
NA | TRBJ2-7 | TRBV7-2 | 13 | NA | CASSPNRGYEQYF | TGTGCCAGCAGCCCTAATAGGGGATACGAGCAGTACTTC
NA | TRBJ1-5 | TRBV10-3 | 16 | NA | CAISDEDIFSNQPQHF | TGTGCCATCAGTGATGAAGACATTTTTAGCAATCAGCCCCAGCATTTT
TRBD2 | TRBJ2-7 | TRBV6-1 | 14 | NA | CASRGREGTYEQYF | TGTGCCAGCAGGGGTCGGGAGGGAACCTACGAGCAGTACTTC
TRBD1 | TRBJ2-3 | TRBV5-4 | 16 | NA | CASSSGTGPTTDTQYF | TGTGCCAGCAGCTCGGGGACAGGGCCCACCACAGATACGCAGTATTTT
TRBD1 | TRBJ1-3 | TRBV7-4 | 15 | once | CASSKRDRERNTIYF | TGTGCCAGCAGCAAACGGGACAGGGAGAGAAACACCATATATTTT
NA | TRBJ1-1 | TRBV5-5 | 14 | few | CASSGKEGNTEAFF | TGTGCCAGCAGCGGGAAGGAGGGGAACACTGAAGCTTTCTTT
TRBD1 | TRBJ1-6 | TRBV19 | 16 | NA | CASSPWGTGDNSPLHF | TGTGCCAGTAGTCCATGGGGGACAGGGGATAATTCACCCCTCCACTTT
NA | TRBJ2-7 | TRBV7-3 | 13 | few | CASSLTPEREQYF | TGTGCCAGCAGCTTAACGCCGGAGCGCGAGCAGTACTTC
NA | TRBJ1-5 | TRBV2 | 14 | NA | CASRFEEGREPQHF | TGTGCCAGCAGGTTCGAAGAAGGCCGGGAGCCCCAGCATTTT
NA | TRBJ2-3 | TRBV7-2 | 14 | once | CASSTSDRPDTQYF | TGTGCCAGCAGCACCTCGGACCGTCCCGATACGCAGTATTTT
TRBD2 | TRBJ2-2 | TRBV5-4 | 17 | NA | CASSSTSGGSNTGELFF | TGTGCCAGCAGTTCGACTAGCGGGGGGTCGAACACCGGGGAGCTGTTTTTT
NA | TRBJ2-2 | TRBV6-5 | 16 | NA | CASSYPGLANTGELFF | TGTGCCAGCAGTTACCCGGGACTGGCTAACACCGGGGAGCTGTTTTTT
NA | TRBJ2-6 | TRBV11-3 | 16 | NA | CASSLHSGSGANVLTF | TGTGCCAGCAGCTTACACAGTGGCTCTGGGGCCAACGTCCTGACTTTC
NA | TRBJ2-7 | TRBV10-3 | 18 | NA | CAISESLMGGLRSYEQYF | TGTGCCATCAGTGAGTCGTTGATGGGGGGCTTGCGTTCCTACGAGCAGTACTTC
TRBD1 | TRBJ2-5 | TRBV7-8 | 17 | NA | CASSLVIRDRVQETQYF | TGTGCCAGCAGCTTAGTCATCCGGGACAGGGTCCAAGAGACCCAGTACTTC
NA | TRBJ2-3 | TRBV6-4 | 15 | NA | CASSDSIGSTDTQYF | TGTGCCAGCAGTGACTCGATCGGGAGCACAGATACGCAGTATTTT
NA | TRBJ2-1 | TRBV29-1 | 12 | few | CSTHGPYNEQFF | TGCAGCACACATGGACCCTACAATGAGCAGTTCTTC
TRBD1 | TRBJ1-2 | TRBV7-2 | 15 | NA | CASSQDQGADYGYTF | TGTGCCAGCAGCCAAGATCAGGGGGCTGACTATGGCTACACCTTC
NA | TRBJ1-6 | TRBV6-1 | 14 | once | CASSERRGNSPLHF | TGTGCCAGCAGTGAAAGGAGGGGTAATTCACCCCTCCACTTT
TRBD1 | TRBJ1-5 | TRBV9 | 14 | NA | CASSPRQGDQPQHF | TGTGCCAGCAGCCCCCGACAGGGAGATCAGCCCCAGCATTTT
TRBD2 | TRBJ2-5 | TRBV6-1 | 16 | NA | CASSEGLAGEQETQYF | TGTGCCAGCAGTGAAGGACTAGCGGGGGAGCAAGAGACCCAGTACTTC
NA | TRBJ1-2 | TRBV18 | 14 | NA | CASSPAVAPQGYTF | TGTGCCAGCTCACCGGCGGTCGCCCCGCAGGGCTACACCTTC
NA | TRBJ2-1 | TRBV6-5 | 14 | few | CASSLERSSNEQFF | TGTGCCAGCAGTTTGGAGCGGAGTTCGAATGAGCAGTTCTTC
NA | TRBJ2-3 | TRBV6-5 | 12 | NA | CASGLERDTQYF | TGTGCCAGCGGTCTAGAGAGAGATACGCAGTATTTT
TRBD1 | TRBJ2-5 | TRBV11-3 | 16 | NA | CASSLVAGDRGETQYF | TGTGCCAGCAGCTTAGTGGCGGGGGACAGGGGAGAGACCCAGTACTTC
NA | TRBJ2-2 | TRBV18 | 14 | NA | CASSPLPVGGELFF | TGTGCCAGCTCACCACTCCCGGTTGGCGGGGAGCTGTTTTTT
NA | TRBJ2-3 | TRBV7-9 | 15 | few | CASSLGGASTDTQYF | TGTGCCAGCAGCTTGGGCGGGGCTAGCACAGATACGCAGTATTTT
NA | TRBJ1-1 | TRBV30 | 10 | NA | CAWTQGEAFF | TGTGCCTGGACCCAAGGAGAAGCTTTCTTT
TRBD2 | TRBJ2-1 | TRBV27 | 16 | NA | CATKSFLAGGDGEQFF | TGTGCCACCAAGAGTTTCCTAGCGGGAGGGGATGGTGAGCAGTTCTTC
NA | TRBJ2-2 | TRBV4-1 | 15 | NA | CASSQGGGVTGELFF | TGCGCCAGCAGCCAAGGTGGGGGTGTCACCGGGGAGCTGTTTTTT
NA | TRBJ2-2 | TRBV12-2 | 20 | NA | CASRLAGIRLSQSSVGELFF | TGTGCAAGTCGCTTAGCTGGTATTCGTCTCTCACAAAGTTCCGTCGGGGAGCTGTTTTTT
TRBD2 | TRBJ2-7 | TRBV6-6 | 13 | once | CASRIAGRYEQYF | TGTGCCAGCAGGATAGCGGGACGCTACGAGCAGTACTTC
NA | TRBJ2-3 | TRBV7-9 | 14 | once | CASSLNSGTDTQYF | TGTGCCAGCAGCTTGAACTCGGGCACAGATACGCAGTATTTT
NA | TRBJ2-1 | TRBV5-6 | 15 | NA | CASSLRPGPRDEQFF | TGTGCCAGCAGCTTACGTCCGGGACCGCGGGATGAGCAGTTCTTC
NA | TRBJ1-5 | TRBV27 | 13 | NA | CASSFRQDQPQHF | TGTGCCAGCTCCTTTCGCCAGGATCAGCCCCAGCATTTT
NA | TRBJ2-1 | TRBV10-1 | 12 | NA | CASNRFSHEQFF | TGCGCCAGCAATCGGTTTAGCCATGAGCAGTTCTTC
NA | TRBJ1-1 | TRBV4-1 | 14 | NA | CASRGLLKGTEAFF | TGCGCCAGCAGGGGGCTCCTAAAAGGGACTGAAGCTTTCTTT
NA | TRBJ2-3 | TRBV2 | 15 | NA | CATRFRDTRTDTQYF | TGTGCCACCCGATTCCGGGACACACGCACAGATACGCAGTATTTT
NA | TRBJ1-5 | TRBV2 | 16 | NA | CASQKETDYSNQPQHF | TGTGCCAGCCAGAAGGAGACAGACTATAGCAATCAGCCCCAGCATTTT
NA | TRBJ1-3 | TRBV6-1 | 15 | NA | CASSNRDYSGNTIYF | TGTGCCAGCAGTAACAGGGACTACTCTGGAAACACCATATATTTT
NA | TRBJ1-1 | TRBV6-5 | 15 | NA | CASSYYRRGNTEAFF | TGTGCCAGCAGTTACTATCGGCGGGGGAACACTGAAGCTTTCTTT
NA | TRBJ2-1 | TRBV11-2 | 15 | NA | CASSMRLAYFNEQFF | TGTGCCAGCAGCATGCGGCTAGCCTATTTCAATGAGCAGTTCTTC
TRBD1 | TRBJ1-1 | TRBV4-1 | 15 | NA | CASSQDGQGNTEAFF | TGCGCCAGCAGCCAGGACGGACAGGGGAACACTGAAGCTTTCTTT